The 19 T cell receptor beta chains below all came from one sample that was sequenced in a study of control samples from healthy donors and cancer patients. The method was immunoSEQ multiplex PCR; TCRdb's version includes in-frame clones alone and lacks a portion of them. Among approximately 59,000 clones, 87% were seen once, and the ten largest hold 9.5% to 15%. The sequencing sample was made of PBMCs. The receptors were sampled from a woman aged 55 to 70 with lung cancer.

The chain links TRBV25-1 to TRBJ1-1; TRBD1 might be the D (6 bases). V was cut by 4 bases and J by 4 bases, with 16 bases left in between. Germline CDR1 is MGHDK and CDR2 is SYGVNS. The CDR3 covers 15 residues. In DNA form, the CDR3 reads TGTGCCAGCAGTGCGGGGGACACTTCGGGCACTGAAGCTTTCTTT. It yields the protein CASSAGDTSGTEAFF.

The chain links TRBV7-2 to TRBJ1-5; TRBD1 might be the D (5 bases). Germline V gene sequence: CDR1 SGHTA, CDR2 FQGNSA. CDR3 length: 15 amino acids. Trimming cost V 3 bases and J 7 bases, with 16 bases left between them. CDR3 coding DNA: TGTGCCAGCAGCTTTTCACAGGATTCCGGCCAGCCCCAGCATTTT. Its protein product is CASSFSQDSGQPQHF.

The V gene is TRBV3-1 (or the pseudogene TRBV3-2), the J gene TRBJ2-3, with 9 bases aligning to TRBD2. The CDR3 has 14 amino acids. The V and J ends lost 4 bases and 5 bases, in that order; junction bases with no gene match: 4. Germline values: CDR1 LGHDT, CDR2 YNNKEL (reference sequence). CDR3 coding DNA: TGTGCCAGCAGCCCGCGGGGGGGAGGAGATACGCAGTATTTT. It encodes CASSPRGGGDTQYF.

This rearrangement joins TRBV5-5 to TRBJ2-5; unclear D gene. Looked up from germline, CDR1 is SGHKS and CDR2 is YYEKEE (reference sequence). V shed 0 bases and J shed 5 bases, with 14 bases lying between them. The CDR3 spans 15 residues. The CDR3 here is CASSLVGSSWETQYF. DNA of the CDR3: TGTGCCAGCAGCTTGGTGGGGTCTTCTTGGGAGACCCAGTACTTC. Drawing the rest from reference TRBV5-5 and TRBJ2-5, the complete variable domain is DAGVTQSPTHLIKTRGQQVTLRCSPISGHKSVSWYQQVLGQGPQFIFQYYEKEERGRGNFPDRFSARQFPNYSSELNVNALLLGDSALYLCASSLVGSSWETQYFGPGTRLLVL.

V gene TRBV5-1 combines with J gene TRBJ1-1; tentatively, D is TRBD1 (6 bases). The V gene's germline CDR1 is SGHRS and CDR2 YFSETQ. The CDR3 contains 14 residues. V gave up 3 bases and J gave up 5 bases, with 14 bases separating them. The CDR3 DNA reads as TGCGCCAGCAGCTGGACCGAGAGGGGGACTGAAGCTTTCTTT. Protein product: CASSWTERGTEAFF. Combining the CDR3 with reference TRBV5-1 and TRBJ1-1 gives the whole variable domain KAGVTQTPRYLIKTRGQQVTLSCSPISGHRSVSWYQQTPGQGLQFLFEYFSETQRNKGNFPGRFSGRQFSNSRSEMNVSTLELGDSALYLCASSWTERGTEAFFGQGTRLTVV.

The J gene is TRBJ2-7, the V gene TRBV5-1; D gene ambiguous. The germline V and J ends were trimmed by 1 base and 0 bases, with 8 bases remaining between them. The CDR3 contains 14 residues. Germline CDR1 reads SGHRS; CDR2 reads YFSETQ. CDR3 in DNA: TGCGCCAGCAGCTTGCAGACTTACTCCTACGAGCAGTACTTC. This encodes CASSLQTYSYEQYF. The full variable domain, in which reference TRBV5-1 and TRBJ2-7 provide the parts outside the CDR3, is KAGVTQTPRYLIKTRGQQVTLSCSPISGHRSVSWYQQTPGQGLQFLFEYFSETQRNKGNFPGRFSGRQFSNSRSEMNVSTLELGDSALYLCASSLQTYSYEQYFGPGTRLTVT.

The chain is built from TRBV5-1 and TRBJ1-1, with D maybe TRBD1 (6 bases). CDR1 is SGHRS and CDR2 is YFSETQ in the germline V gene. Deletions cut 4 bases from V and 4 bases from J, with 23 bases between. This CDR3 spans 17 amino acids. The CDR3 sequence: CASSQGQTATRGTEAFF. The CDR3 coding sequence is TGCGCCAGCAGCCAAGGACAGACCGCGACCCGGGGCACTGAAGCTTTCTTT.

The chain uses TRBV7-9 and TRBJ1-2; D gene uncertain. Trimming took 0 bases from V and 7 from J, leaving 15 bases between them. The CDR3 loop spans 15 amino acids. Germline CDR1 and CDR2: SEHNR and FQNEAQ (reference sequence). CDR3 amino acids: CASSLADRRWSGYTF. In nucleotides, the CDR3 is TGTGCCAGCAGCTTAGCGGACCGCCGATGGAGTGGCTACACCTTC.

This chain uses TRBV27 with TRBJ1-2, with D unresolved. Germline V gene lookup returns CDR1 MNHEY and CDR2 SMNVEV (reference sequence). V shed 0 bases and J shed 8 bases, with 13 bases lying between them. CDR3 length equals 14 residues. The CDR3 is CASSLSSGNQGYTF. CDR3 DNA: TGTGCCAGCAGTTTATCGAGTGGGAATCAGGGCTACACCTTC.

V is TRBV14 and J is TRBJ2-1; D not resolved. The germline gives CDR1 SGHDN, CDR2 FVKESK. The CDR3 runs to 14 residues. The V and J ends lost 1 base and 3 bases respectively, with 7 bases between them. CDR3: CASSQGTFYNEQFF. The CDR3 DNA is TGTGCCAGCAGCCAAGGCACGTTCTACAATGAGCAGTTCTTC.

The chain links TRBV28 to TRBJ1-1; the D gene is possibly TRBD1 (5 bases). The germline V and J ends were trimmed by 6 bases and 4 bases, with 18 bases remaining between them. The V gene's germline CDR1 is MDHEN and CDR2 SYDVKM. This CDR3 spans 15 amino acids. CDR3 amino acids: CASRFLLGGGTEAFF. CDR3 DNA sequence: TGTGCCAGCAGGTTTCTCCTTGGGGGGGGCACTGAAGCTTTCTTT.

The chain joins TRBV6-6 to TRBJ2-7; tentatively, D is TRBD1 (6 bases). V gave up 2 bases and J gave up 0 bases, with 11 bases separating them. The germline gives CDR1 MNHNY, CDR2 SVGAGI (reference sequence). The CDR3 spans 15 residues. CDR3 sequence reads: CASSYLGTSSYEQYF. DNA for the CDR3: TGTGCCAGCAGTTACCTGGGGACAAGCTCCTACGAGCAGTACTTC.

The chain combines TRBV10-2 with TRBJ1-1; 7 nucleotides line up with TRBD1. The V and J ends lost 7 bases and 4 bases, in that order; junction bases with no gene match: 3. Per germline, CDR1 WSHSY and CDR2 SAAADI. The CDR3 runs to 12 residues. This CDR3 reads CASTRQGTEAFF. CDR3 bases: TGCGCCAGCACCCGACAGGGCACTGAAGCTTTCTTT.

V is TRBV3-1 (or the pseudogene TRBV3-2) and J is TRBJ1-4; D not resolved. Trimming left V 1 base short and J 8 bases short, with 5 bases between. CDR3 length equals 12 residues. Germline CDR1 reads LGHDT; CDR2 reads YNNKEL (reference sequence). CDR3 protein: CASSQVWEKLFF. CDR3 sequence (DNA): TGTGCCAGCAGCCAAGTTTGGGAAAAACTGTTTTTT.

This sequence joins TRBV6-6 and TRBJ1-1; a possible D gene is TRBD1 (6 bases). The V gene lost 5 bases and the J gene lost 1 base, with 8 bases spanning the gap. The CDR3 is 13 residues long. Per germline, CDR1 MNHNY and CDR2 SVGAGI (reference sequence). CDR3 in DNA: TGTGCCAGCAGTGGAGGGGGGAACACTGAAGCTTTCTTT. It codes for CASSGGGNTEAFF.

The chain employs TRBV28 and TRBJ1-1, with 9 bases that match TRBD1. V dropped 2 bases and J dropped 0; count of bases not matched to a gene: 4. The CDR3 loop spans 16 amino acids. Germline V gene lookup returns CDR1 MDHEN and CDR2 SYDVKM. The CDR3 spells CASSLGTGLMNTEAFF. DNA of the CDR3: TGTGCCAGCAGTTTAGGGACAGGGCTCATGAACACTGAAGCTTTCTTT. Complete variable domain (other parts from reference TRBV28 and TRBJ1-1): DVKVTQSSRYLVKRTGEKVFLECVQDMDHENMFWYRQDPGLGLRLIYFSYDVKMKEKGDIPEGYSVSREKKERFSLILESASTNQTSMYLCASSLGTGLMNTEAFFGQGTRLTVV.

The rearrangement links TRBV5-8 to TRBJ1-1; TRBD1 aligns across 7 bases. The CDR3 length is 14 residues. Germline CDR1 is SGHTS and CDR2 is YDEGEE. V lost 8 bases and J lost 0; bases outside the gene matches: 7. The CDR3 sequence is CARGTDVMNTEAFF. The CDR3 DNA reads as TGTGCCAGAGGGACAGACGTAATGAACACTGAAGCTTTCTTT.

CDR3 nucleotide sequence: TGTGCCAGCAGCTTCCGGTCGGGAAGGTCCTACGAGCAGTACTTC. Encoded protein: CASSFRSGRSYEQYF. This sequence joins TRBV7-3 and TRBJ2-7, with TRBD2 as a possible D gene (5 bases). Germline values: CDR1 SGHTA, CDR2 FQGTGA. The CDR3 sequence is 15 residues long. Trimming removed 3 bases from V and 1 base from J, with 13 bases in between.

The J gene is TRBJ2-3, the V gene TRBV4-1; 9 bases fit TRBD1. The trim removed 0 bases at V and 5 bases at J, leaving 6 bases unmatched. The germline V gene has CDR1 MGHRA and CDR2 YSYEKL. This CDR3 contains 16 residues. DNA of the CDR3: TGCGCCAGCAGCCAAGAGGGACAGGGCTCATTAGATACGCAGTATTTT. Encoded protein: CASSQEGQGSLDTQYF.